Given below is one TCR beta chain in context. Positively selected for CCR7, the CD45RO-negative cells used as naive CD8 cells excluded terminally differentiated effector memory CD45RA+ cells. Libraries were prepared by immunoSEQ multiplex PCR; TCRdb keeps only in-frame clonotypes and omits some of them. The sample carries about 750,000 clones, 85% to 95% recorded once. This specimen comes from a study of shared clonotypes between healthy human individuals. The CDR3 has 12 residues. Germline lookup yields CDR1 SQVTM and CDR2 ANQGSEA. Between the trimmed V and J ends, which lost 2 bases and 6 bases, there was a span of 11 bases.

The chain joins TRBV29-1 to TRBJ2-7, with a possible D match to TRBD1 (6 bases). The TCR was taken from a man aged 30-40 years in good health. The sequencing input was naive CD8+ T cells sorted from blood. CDR3 DNA: TGCAGCGTTGAATGGGGGCTTGGCGAGCAGTACTTC. It translates to CSVEWGLGEQYF.